The clone carrying this T cell receptor beta chain has just one count. The antigen is not known. This sample was included in a study of OX40 agonist ivuxolimab in advanced cancers. Assay: immunoSEQ multiplex PCR; the TCRdb copy retains only in-frame clones and omits some. The repertoire has about 70,000 clones, around nine tenths of them found once; the top ten carry around 2.8%. CDR1 MDHEN and CDR2 SYDVKM come from the germline V gene. V lost 2 bases, J lost 8 bases, and 19 bases lay in between. The CDR3 consists of 16 residues. Findings of the study overall: More expanded clones were found, on average, in CD8+ than in CD4+ T cells.

The sample in question was CD4+ or CD8+ T cells sorted from blood, obtained in a trial of the OX40 agonist ivuxolimab. The J gene is TRBJ2-1, the V gene TRBV28; a weak D match, TRBD2 (6 bases). The sequence was collected from an adult with an advanced solid tumor such as melanoma, head and neck, liver or kidney cancer. The CDR3 sequence is CASSLGGAHFYDEQFF. The CDR3 coding sequence is TGTGCCAGCAGTTTAGGAGGGGCCCACTTCTATGATGAGCAGTTCTTC.